This T cell receptor beta chain derives from a study of post-analysis software for immune sequencing data. Study details: Both relapsing-remitting and secondary progressive multiple sclerosis featured among the disease courses, as did progressive-relapsing multiple sclerosis.

About this clonotype itself: The antigen is unknown. The junction departs from the called germline gene at one end, perhaps through a read error.

Whole-study results and caveats: Samples made in the same batch grouped tightly together by F measure. Higher frequency in patients than in controls was seen for five TRBV segments, with TRBV5-6, TRBV5-1 and TRBV20-1 among them.

cDNA libraries of TCR beta carried unique molecular identifiers. The authors obtained roughly 0.5 million cDNA molecules from about 0.94 to 9.7 million T cells. From the PCR reads, TCRdb called clonotypes with MiXCR, one entry per CDR3 protein. The profile shows around 440,000 distinct CDR3 sequences, less than 45% of them singletons. The CDR3 length is 15 residues. CDR1 and CDR2 (germline): SGHTA, FQGNSA. The sample was blood. The source is a girl aged 5 to 17 with multiple sclerosis. This sequence joins TRBV7-2 and TRBJ2-5, with a possible D match to TRBD2 (5 bases). CDR3 amino acids: CANSSRWAQRTEQYF. CDR3 sequence (DNA): TGTGCCAACAGCTCCCGGTGGGCGCAGAGGACTGAGCAGTACTTC. Full variable domain (missing parts from reference TRBV7-2 and TRBJ2-5): GAGVSQSPSNKVTEKGKDVELRCDPISGHTALYWYRQSLGQGLEFLIYFQGNSAPDKSGLPSDRFSAERTGGSVSTLTIQRTQQEDSAVYLCANSSRWAQRTEQYFGPGTRLLVL.